This TCR beta chain is from a study of type 1 regulatory T cells. Whole-study context: This in vitro CD4 product, T-allo10, is enriched for Tr1 cells and alloantigen-specific.

TCRdb independently ran MiXCR on the reads; one entry per CDR3 protein. The repertoire holds 60,000 to 70,000 distinct CDR3 sequences, with about 60% as singletons. Graft donor-derived T-allo10 cells were described as host-alloantigen-specific, anergic, and alloantigen-specifically suppressive. This clonotype appeared once. What it recognizes is unknown. This CDR3 has 14 residues. With 0 bases removed from V and 0 bases from J, the gap between germline ends came to 8 bases. Germline CDR1 DFQATT, CDR2 SNEGSKA (reference sequence). This receptor was obtained from a human donor in good health. Sequencing was performed on cultured T cells, either the whole culture or a sorted T cell fraction (not recorded which). Subset meaning: Tr1-enriched cell product generated in vitro against host alloantigens. This chain links TRBV20-1 with TRBJ1-1; D unresolved. CDR3 sequence: CSARDGKVNTEAFF. CDR3 in DNA: TGCAGTGCTAGAGATGGGAAAGTGAACACTGAAGCTTTCTTT.